A single sample is the source of the 16 T cell receptor beta chains below, sequenced in a study of shared clonotypes between healthy human individuals. The method was immunoSEQ multiplex PCR; TCRdb's version includes in-frame clones alone and lacks a portion of them. The sample yields about 2.3 million clones, around 90% seen once. The material sequenced was naive CD4+ T cells from PBMCs. Subset meaning: CD45RA+ positively selected. The receptors were gathered from a man younger than 30 in good health. Some clones in this sample may be carry-over from other donors' samples.

The chain combines TRBV9 with TRBJ1-3; D ambiguous. CDR1 SGDLS and CDR2 YYNGEE come from the germline V gene. Trimming removed 0 bases at V and 4 bases at J, with 23 bases between. There are 19 residues in the CDR3. The CDR3 region is CASSVDSFGRCKVGNTIYF. CDR3 nucleotide sequence: TGTGCCAGCAGCGTAGATAGTTTTGGGAGGTGTAAGGTAGGAAACACCATATATTTT.

This rearrangement joins TRBV5-4 to TRBJ2-1; 9 bases are a match to TRBD2. The ends lost 2 bases at V and 5 bases at J; junction bases unmatched: 8. This CDR3 has 16 residues. Germline V gives CDR1 SGHNT, CDR2 YYREEE (reference sequence). This CDR3 reads CASSFPFSGSDNEQFF. CDR3 nucleotide sequence: TGTGCCAGCAGCTTCCCATTTAGCGGGAGCGACAATGAGCAGTTCTTC.

This sequence joins TRBV19 and TRBJ2-7; D perhaps matches TRBD2 (6 bases). In germline, CDR1 is LNHDA, CDR2 SQIVND (reference sequence). Trimming shortened V by 4 bases and J by 2 bases, and 12 bases separated the two germline ends. The CDR3 length is 14 residues. The CDR3 sequence: CASSKGGAPYEQYF. CDR3 bases: TGTGCCAGTAGTAAGGGCGGGGCCCCCTACGAGCAGTACTTC.

This chain joins TRBV9 and TRBJ2-5; D is possibly TRBD1 or TRBD2 (5 bases each). Germline CDR1 SGDLS, CDR2 YYNGEE. The CDR3 contains 14 residues. The ends were cut back, 3 bases at V and 1 base at J, with 10 bases in the middle. The DNA of the CDR3 is TGTGCCAGCAGCGGGGGGACGGTCCAAGAGACCCAGTACTTC. It encodes CASSGGTVQETQYF. The whole variable domain, filled in from reference TRBV9 and TRBJ2-5, reads DSGVTQTPKHLITATGQRVTLRCSPRSGDLSVYWYQQSLDQGLQFLIQYYNGEERAKGNILERFSAQQFPDLHSELNLSSLELGDSALYFCASSGGTVQETQYFGPGTRLLVL.

The chain is built from TRBV18 and TRBJ2-4; D remains ambiguous. Trimming shortened V by 6 bases and J by 3 bases, and 18 bases separated the two germline ends. There are 16 residues in the CDR3. Germline-derived CDR1 and CDR2 are KGHSH and LQKENI. CDR3 residues: CASSRDEGRGKNIQYF. As DNA, the CDR3 is TGTGCCAGCTCCCGCGACGAAGGGCGAGGCAAAAACATTCAGTACTTC.

This clone was seen just once. V and J are TRBV7-8 and TRBJ1-2; D unclear. The germline gives CDR1 SGHVS, CDR2 FQNEAQ. The CDR3 is made up of 14 amino acids. Trimming cost V 5 bases and J 4 bases, with 14 bases left between them. The CDR3 DNA follows: TGTGCCAGCAGCGCCCTACGGGTAACCTATGGCTACACCTTC. The encoded protein is CASSALRVTYGYTF.

DNA for the CDR3: TGTGCCAGCAGTGTCCCGGGACTAGCACTCTACGAGCAGTACTTC. It encodes CASSVPGLALYEQYF. The chain has TRBV6-1 and TRBJ2-7; the match to TRBD2 covers 9 bases. Germline CDR1 is MNHNS and CDR2 is SASEGT. This CDR3 contains 15 residues. The V segment lost 4 bases and the J segment 3 bases; nucleotides outside the gene matches: 7.

Of note for this clone: Other DNA sequences from this sample encode an identical CDR3 as well. CDR3 sequence reads: CASSLGAETQYF. The CDR3 DNA reads as TGTGCCAGCAGCTTGGGGGCGGAGACCCAGTACTTC. The gene calls are TRBV7-3 and TRBJ2-5; tentatively, D is TRBD1 (6 bases). The germline CDR1 and CDR2 sequences are SGHTA and FQGTGA. Trimming shortened V by 3 bases and J by 5 bases, and 7 bases separated the two germline ends. This CDR3 spans 12 amino acids. The variable domain in full, with the rest retrieved from reference TRBV7-3 and TRBJ2-5, is GAGVSQTPSNKVTEKGKYVELRCDPISGHTALYWYRQSLGQGPEFLIYFQGTGAADDSGLPNDRFFAVRPEGSVSTLKIQRTERGDSAVYLCASSLGAETQYFGPGTRLLVL.

The chain carries TRBV7-2 and TRBJ1-2; D gene ambiguous. Germline V CDR1 and CDR2: SGHTA, FQGNSA. The CDR3 is 14 amino acids. V shed 3 bases and J shed 1 base, with 9 bases lying between them. Here the CDR3 reads CASSFKGFNYGYTF. The CDR3 DNA follows: TGTGCCAGCAGCTTTAAGGGTTTTAACTATGGCTACACCTTC.

The chain uses TRBV19 and TRBJ2-7, with TRBD2 identical over 8 bases. This CDR3 region has 16 residues. Per germline, CDR1 LNHDA and CDR2 SQIVND (reference sequence). V lost 4 bases to trimming and J lost 2 bases; unmatched junction nucleotides: 10. DNA for the CDR3: TGTGCCAGTAGTAAGCGGGAGAGGAATTCCGCCTACGAGCAGTACTTC. Its protein is CASSKRERNSAYEQYF. Filled out from reference TRBV19 and TRBJ2-7, the complete variable domain reads DGGITQSPKYLFRKEGQNVTLSCEQNLNHDAMYWYRQDPGQGLRLIYYSQIVNDFQKGDIAEGYSVSREKKESFPLTVTSAQKNPTAFYLCASSKRERNSAYEQYFGPGTRLTVT.

The rearrangement links TRBV28 to TRBJ2-3, with 8 nucleotides matching TRBD2. Germline CDR1 MDHEN, CDR2 SYDVKM. V trimming: 6 bases; J trimming: 1 base; junction bases outside the gene matches: 12. The CDR3 sequence is 17 residues long. CDR3 nucleotide sequence: TGTGCCAGCAGACCCATGAGACGAGCGGGGGGCACAGATACGCAGTATTTT. Amino acids: CASRPMRRAGGTDTQYF. The whole variable domain, remainder taken from reference TRBV28 and TRBJ2-3, is DVKVTQSSRYLVKRTGEKVFLECVQDMDHENMFWYRQDPGLGLRLIYFSYDVKMKEKGDIPEGYSVSREKKERFSLILESASTNQTSMYLCASRPMRRAGGTDTQYFGPGTRLTVL.

CDR3 in amino acids: CASSLRGRTSYEQYF. CDR3 coding DNA: TGTGCCAGCAGTTTACGGGGCAGGACCTCCTACGAGCAGTACTTC. The chain uses TRBV27 and TRBJ2-7; D might be TRBD1 or TRBD2, each matching 5 bases. CDR1 and CDR2 from the germline V gene are MNHEY and SMNVEV (reference sequence). The CDR3 has 15 amino acids. V lost 2 bases to trimming and J lost 0 bases, with 11 bases between them.

CDR3 amino acids: CAGGNPVDTEAFF. In nucleotides, the CDR3 is TGTGCCGGAGGCAATCCCGTCGACACTGAAGCTTTCTTT. The rearrangement joins TRBV2 to TRBJ1-1; D gene ambiguous. In germline, CDR1 is SNHLY, CDR2 FYNNEI. V gave up 11 bases and J gave up 3 bases, with 16 bases separating them. The CDR3 covers 13 residues.

This chain connects TRBV6-5 to TRBJ1-5; a weak D match, TRBD1 (5 bases). Germline CDR1 is MNHEY and CDR2 is SVGAGI. The CDR3 is 13 amino acids. Between the trimmed V and J ends, which lost 6 bases and 7 bases, there was a span of 13 bases. In DNA form, the CDR3 reads TGTGCCAGCAGCCTCCGTCAGGGCCAGCCCCAGCATTTT. It yields the protein CASSLRQGQPQHF.

The CDR3 is CASSSGEFDEQYF. The CDR3 coding sequence is TGTGCCAGCAGCTCCGGGGAGTTCGACGAGCAGTACTTC. The chain combines TRBV5-6 with TRBJ2-7, with a tentative D call TRBD2 (5 bases). The CDR3 consists of 13 residues. CDR1 and CDR2 (germline): SGHDT, YYEEEE. Trimming removed 3 bases from V and 5 bases from J, with 12 bases in between.

V is TRBV4-3 and J is TRBJ2-3; 9 nucleotides match TRBD2. From germline, CDR1 is LGHNA and CDR2 YSLEER. Trimming at V came to 3 bases and at J to 2 bases, leaving 12 bases not matched to a gene. The CDR3 has 18 residues. CDR3 protein: CASSQSVASGAITDTQYF. Written as DNA, the CDR3 is TGCGCCAGCAGCCAGAGCGTGGCTAGCGGGGCGATCACAGATACGCAGTATTTT.